The 30 T cell receptor beta chains in this list originate from one sample, sequenced in a study of T cells in Graves' hyperthyroidism and ophthalmopathy. Template material for amplifying TCR beta CDR3 regions consisted of RNA transcripts. The TCR CDR3 first-round RT-PCR relied on the HTBI primer set. One entry per CDR3 protein, called by TCRdb with MiXCR from the multiplex PCR reads. Among fewer than 550,000 distinct CDR3 sequences listed, 15% to 18% were seen once. The sequencing input was blood. The receptors were gathered from a woman younger than 35 with Graves' hyperthyroidism.

This clonotype was detected only a few times. This chain connects TRBV5-1 to TRBJ1-2, with D unresolved. Trimming stripped 4 bases from V and 8 bases from J, with 15 bases between. Germline lookup yields CDR1 SGHRS and CDR2 YFSETQ. The CDR3 runs to 13 residues. Here the CDR3 DNA reads TGCGCCAGCAGCACCACAGTTCCCGGGGGCTACACCTTC. The encoded protein is CASSTTVPGGYTF.

This clonotype was found many times. The V and J genes are TRBV5-6 and TRBJ2-7; the match to TRBD2 covers 8 bases. The germline CDR1 and CDR2 sequences are SGHDT and YYEEEE. V shed 0 bases and J 3 bases; nucleotides not matched to a gene: 8. The CDR3 loop spans 16 amino acids. The CDR3 DNA sequence: TGTGCCAGCAGCTTGGAGGCTAGCGGGTCTCTCTACGAGCAGTACTTC. Translated, it gives CASSLEASGSLYEQYF.

A few counts support this clonotype. This chain uses TRBV2 with TRBJ2-3; 9 bases are shared with TRBD2. Germline CDR1 SNHLY, CDR2 FYNNEI. CDR3 length: 14 residues. The V segment lost 6 bases and the J segment 4 bases; nucleotides outside the gene matches: 5. The CDR3 sequence is CASRASGAADTQYF. The CDR3 bases are TGTGCCAGCAGAGCTAGCGGGGCGGCAGATACGCAGTATTTT.

This clonotype was observed at least ten times. The chain links TRBV27 to TRBJ2-3; possibly TRBD2 for D (5 bases). V was clipped by 5 bases and J by 5 bases, with 20 bases between them. Germline V lookup: CDR1 MNHEY, CDR2 SMNVEV (reference sequence). The CDR3 loop spans 16 amino acids. CDR3 DNA: TGTGCCAGCAGTCCTTACTACAGCGGTCGCGGAGATACGCAGTATTTT. Protein sequence: CASSPYYSGRGDTQYF.

This clonotype was observed many times. V gene TRBV7-3 combines with J gene TRBJ2-1, with 8 bases matching TRBD1. Germline values: CDR1 SGHTA, CDR2 FQGTGA. CDR3 size: 15 residues. J was trimmed by 0 bases and V by 5 bases; bases with no gene match: 3. CDR3 nucleotides: TGTGCCAGCAGCATGACAGGGGACTCCTACAATGAGCAGTTCTTC. As protein: CASSMTGDSYNEQFF. The variable domain in full, completed from reference TRBV7-3 and TRBJ2-1, reads GAGVSQTPSNKVTEKGKYVELRCDPISGHTALYWYRQSLGQGPEFLIYFQGTGAADDSGLPNDRFFAVRPEGSVSTLKIQRTERGDSAVYLCASSMTGDSYNEQFFGPGTRLTVL.

This clonotype was counted at least ten times. The chain is built from TRBV6-1 and TRBJ1-1; 7 nucleotides match TRBD1. Per germline, CDR1 MNHNS and CDR2 SASEGT. V dropped 8 bases and J dropped 11; count of bases not matched to a gene: 8. CDR3 length equals 11 residues. CDR3 sequence reads: CASDRAAGAFF. The CDR3 DNA sequence: TGTGCCAGCGACAGGGCCGCGGGGGCTTTCTTT.

The genes are TRBV4-1 and TRBJ1-2; 8 nucleotides agree with TRBD1. J was trimmed by 6 bases and V by 4 bases; bases with no gene match: 4. This CDR3 contains 13 residues. Per the germline V gene, CDR1 is MGHRA and CDR2 is YSYEKL. CDR3 sequence reads: CASSPSGGDGYTF. In DNA form, the CDR3 reads TGCGCCAGCAGCCCGTCAGGGGGCGATGGCTACACCTTC.

The chain has TRBV2 and TRBJ1-2; 7 bases are a match to TRBD1. Germline values: CDR1 SNHLY, CDR2 FYNNEI. This CDR3 spans 13 amino acids. J was trimmed by 11 bases and V by 2 bases; bases with no gene match: 8. CDR3 sequence: CASSEWRGRGYTF. The CDR3 DNA reads TGTGCCAGCAGTGAATGGAGGGGCAGGGGGTACACCTTC. The entire variable domain, with the rest obtained from reference TRBV2 and TRBJ1-2, is as follows: EPEVTQTPSHQVTQMGQEVILRCVPISNHLYFYWYRQILGQKVEFLVSFYNNEISEKSEIFDDQFSVERPDGSNFTLKIRSTKLEDSAMYFCASSEWRGRGYTFGSGTRLTVV.

This clonotype was seen many times. The chain carries TRBV20-1 and TRBJ2-2, with D possibly matching TRBD1 (5 bases). This CDR3 is 15 amino acids long. In germline, CDR1 is DFQATT, CDR2 SNEGSKA (reference sequence). V dropped 0 bases and J dropped 6 bases, with 14 bases sitting between them. CDR3 sequence reads: CSAREPSRGAGELFF. CDR3 bases: TGCAGTGCTAGAGAACCCTCTAGGGGTGCCGGGGAGCTGTTTTTT.

At least ten counts were recorded for this clonotype. The J gene is TRBJ2-1, the V gene TRBV10-2, with 8 bases fitting TRBD1. Germline CDR1 and CDR2: WSHSY and SAAADI. CDR3 length: 14 amino acids. With V trimmed by 8 bases and J by 5 bases, 8 bases remained unmatched. The CDR3 sequence: CASLPPRGHNEQFF. CDR3 in DNA: TGCGCCAGCCTACCCCCCAGGGGGCACAATGAGCAGTTCTTC.

The chain links TRBV6-2 or TRBV6-3 to TRBJ1-2, with unresolved D. The V gene's germline CDR1 is MNHEY and CDR2 SVGEGT. The V gene lost 5 bases and the J gene lost 2 bases, with 12 bases spanning the gap. CDR3 length: 14 residues. CDR3 sequence (DNA): TGTGCCAGCAGTGCAATGTGGCAGAACTATGGCTACACCTTC. It codes for CASSAMWQNYGYTF.

V and J are TRBV10-1 and TRBJ2-1; 11 bases line up with TRBD2. CDR3 length: 18 amino acids. Trimming cost V 8 bases and J 0 bases; bases outside gene matches: 12. Per germline, CDR1 WNHNN and CDR2 SYGVQD (reference sequence). The CDR3 region has the DNA TGCGCCAGCGCCCGACTAGCGGGAACCTCATACTCCTACAATGAGCAGTTCTTC. Protein product: CASARLAGTSYSYNEQFF.

This clonotype came up many times. V gene TRBV11-3 combines with J gene TRBJ2-2; no firm D call. From germline, CDR1 is SGHNT and CDR2 YENEEA. The length of the CDR3 is 13 residues. Trimming pared 3 bases from V and 3 bases from J, leaving 5 bases between. CDR3 nucleotides: TGTGCCAGCAGCTTGGCGCACACCGGGGAGCTGTTTTTT. This codes for CASSLAHTGELFF.

Note on this clonotype: A read error is possible here, since a much larger clone lies one base away. The gene calls are TRBV20-1 and TRBJ1-4; tentatively, D is TRBD1 (6 bases). CDR3 length equals 13 residues. The V gene lost 6 bases and the J gene lost 8 bases, with 16 bases spanning the gap. CDR1 and CDR2 from the germline V gene are DFQATT and SNEGSKA (reference sequence). For the CDR3, the DNA is TGCAGTGCCAACAACAGGGTTCGCGAAAAACTGTTTTTT. This gives the protein CSANNRVREKLFF.

A word on this clonotype: Germline is not matched at one junction end, which may reflect a read error. V is TRBV7-3 and J is TRBJ2-1, with D perhaps TRBD2 (5 bases). The CDR3 spans 16 residues. Per germline, CDR1 SGHTA and CDR2 FQGTGA. In DNA form, the CDR3 reads TGCGCCAGCAGCCAAGAGGGCCTGCGGTCCCCCCGCGAGCAGTTCTTC. It encodes CASSQEGLRSPREQFF.

This clonotype showed up many times. This chain links TRBV6-2 or TRBV6-3 with TRBJ2-5; D perhaps matches TRBD2 (6 bases). V lost 4 bases and J lost 2, with 17 bases in between. Germline V gene sequence: CDR1 MNHEY, CDR2 SVGEGT. The CDR3 contains 16 residues. The CDR3 nucleotides are TGTGCCAGCAGTTGGCCCCCCTCCGGGGGACAAGAGACCCAGTACTTC. Translation: CASSWPPSGGQETQYF.

A word on this clonotype: One junction end does not reproduce the germline sequence, and a read error may be involved. The chain couples TRBV2 to TRBJ2-5; TRBD2 aligns across 8 bases. Germline values: CDR1 SNHLY, CDR2 FYNNEI. The CDR3 is 17 amino acids. The CDR3 reads CASSQDLGAGAVRTQYF. The CDR3 DNA reads TGCGCCAGCAGCCAAGATTTGGGAGCGGGGGCCGTCCGCACCCAGTACTTC.

V and J are TRBV5-1 and TRBJ2-7; D ambiguous. Trimming cost V 4 bases and J 0 bases, with 23 bases left between them. The CDR3 length is 18 residues. Germline lookup yields CDR1 SGHRS and CDR2 YFSETQ. The CDR3 here is CASSGPPRRSLSSYEQYF. CDR3 coding DNA: TGCGCCAGCAGCGGACCCCCCCGCAGGTCTCTCAGCTCCTACGAGCAGTACTTC. The full variable domain, its missing parts supplied by reference TRBV5-1 and TRBJ2-7, is KAGVTQTPRYLIKTRGQQVTLSCSPISGHRSVSWYQQTPGQGLQFLFEYFSETQRNKGNFPGRFSGRQFSNSRSEMNVSTLELGDSALYLCASSGPPRRSLSSYEQYFGPGTRLTVT.

This rearrangement joins TRBV5-1 to TRBJ2-7; TRBD2 matches at 7 bases. This CDR3 spans 15 amino acids. CDR1 is SGHRS, CDR2 YFSETQ, per germline. The V and J ends lost 2 bases and 0 bases, in that order; junction bases with no gene match: 5. The CDR3 reads CASSLAGTPSYEQYF. Written as DNA, the CDR3 is TGCGCCAGCAGCTTAGCGGGGACCCCCTCCTACGAGCAGTACTTC.

The chain carries TRBV9 and TRBJ2-1; D unclear. The ends were cut back, 2 bases at V and 3 bases at J, with 15 bases in the middle. Germline V lookup: CDR1 SGDLS, CDR2 YYNGEE. There are 16 residues in the CDR3. CDR3 in DNA: TGTGCCAGCAGCGTTCGCTCAGGAGCAGGCTACAATGAGCAGTTCTTC. Translating gives CASSVRSGAGYNEQFF.

The chain uses TRBV15 and TRBJ2-7; 8 bases fit TRBD2. Germline V gene lookup returns CDR1 LNHNV and CDR2 YYDKDF (reference sequence). The CDR3 is 14 amino acids. V was pared by 1 base and J by 9 bases, with 8 bases of the junction left unmatched. CDR3 coding DNA: TGTGCCACCAGCAGAGTTTCCCGGGGGGGGGTGCAGTACTTC. Translated, it gives CATSRVSRGGVQYF.

This clonotype was counted at least ten times. The chain is built from TRBV5-1 and TRBJ2-5; D gene uncertain. Germline values: CDR1 SGHRS, CDR2 YFSETQ. Trimming removed 2 bases at V and 2 bases at J, with 13 bases between. The CDR3 covers 15 residues. DNA for the CDR3: TGCGCCAGCAGCTTCTACAGCCCTTTTCAAGAGACCCAGTACTTC. This sequence encodes CASSFYSPFQETQYF.

This clonotype has a count of ten or more. CDR3 amino acids: CASSYSKVYEQYF. For the CDR3, the DNA is TGTGCCAGCAGTTACTCGAAGGTGTACGAGCAGTACTTC. The chain recombines TRBV6-5 with TRBJ2-7; D gene uncertain. Germline V gene data show CDR1 as MNHEY and CDR2 as SVGAGI. There are 13 residues in the CDR3. V dropped 0 bases and J dropped 4 bases, with 7 bases sitting between them.

This clonotype has at least ten counts. The chain carries TRBV20-1 and TRBJ2-5; D is possibly TRBD2 (7 bases). The length of the CDR3 is 15 residues. CDR1 is DFQATT, CDR2 SNEGSKA, per germline (reference sequence). V was clipped by 3 bases and J by 4 bases, with 18 bases between them. The DNA for the CDR3 is TGCAGTGCTAGGGGGGGGGCGGGAAAGATAGAGACCCAGTACTTC. This translates into CSARGGAGKIETQYF.

In this sample, this clonotype turned up many times. The CDR3 here is CASGQTYEQYF. The CDR3 DNA is TGTGCCAGCGGACAGACCTACGAGCAGTACTTC. The chain uses TRBV28 and TRBJ2-7; D possibly corresponds to TRBD1 (6 bases). Trimming left V 8 bases short and J 2 bases short, with 7 bases between. Germline V lookup: CDR1 MDHEN, CDR2 SYDVKM. The CDR3 spans 11 residues.

CDR3: CASSNLIRYNEQFF. CDR3 coding DNA: TGTGCCAGCAGTAACCTCATACGCTACAATGAGCAGTTCTTC. The gene calls are TRBV13 and TRBJ2-1; D unresolved. Germline V CDR1 and CDR2: PRHDT, FYEKMQ (reference sequence). V dropped 6 bases and J dropped 3 bases, with 12 bases sitting between them. The CDR3 totals 14 residues.

This clonotype was picked up a small number of times. The chain is built from TRBV19 and TRBJ1-6; D is unclear. Germline CDR1 LNHDA, CDR2 SQIVND (reference sequence). V dropped 2 bases and J dropped 9 bases, with 11 bases sitting between them. There are 14 residues in the CDR3. CDR3 sequence (DNA): TGTGCCAGTAGTATAAGAAGGGTGGGTTCACCCCTCCACTTT. This gives the protein CASSIRRVGSPLHF.

In its sample, this clonotype was seen many times. The chain carries TRBV7-3 and TRBJ1-2, with D perhaps TRBD1 (5 bases). The germline V gene has CDR1 SGHTA and CDR2 FQGTGA. The CDR3 has 15 amino acids. The V end was cut by 5 bases, the J end by 3 bases, with 16 bases between. The CDR3 sequence: CASSPLGDSDYGYTF. CDR3 DNA: TGTGCCAGCAGCCCCTTGGGAGACAGTGACTATGGCTACACCTTC. The full variable domain, in which reference TRBV7-3 and TRBJ1-2 provide the parts outside the CDR3, is GAGVSQTPSNKVTEKGKYVELRCDPISGHTALYWYRQSLGQGPEFLIYFQGTGAADDSGLPNDRFFAVRPEGSVSTLKIQRTERGDSAVYLCASSPLGDSDYGYTFGSGTRLTVV.

This clonotype appeared many times. This chain connects TRBV12-3 or TRBV12-4 to TRBJ1-2; the match to TRBD1 covers 11 bases. CDR3 length: 15 amino acids. After removal of 5 bases from V and 1 base from J, the junction contained 3 bases not matched to a gene. The CDR3 DNA sequence: TGTGCCAGCAGTCCGGGACAGGGGGTTAACTATGGCTACACCTTC. The encoded protein is CASSPGQGVNYGYTF.

The gene calls are TRBV19 and TRBJ2-3, with unresolved D. The CDR3 runs to 18 residues. CDR1 and CDR2 (germline): LNHDA, SQIVND (reference sequence). V was trimmed by 1 base and J by 5 bases, leaving 22 bases between them. The CDR3 DNA reads as TGTGCCAGTAGTATAGGCGACTCTTTGGGAAGGAGTCGAGATACGCAGTATTTT. It is translated as CASSIGDSLGRSRDTQYF.